The 26 T cell receptor beta chains below all came from one sample that was sequenced in a study of blood T cell repertoires in COVID-19. Sequencing used immunoSEQ multiplex PCR; TCRdb keeps in-frame clones, though not all of them. The sample has 150,000 to 200,000 clones; nearly 90% are singletons. Sequencing used peripheral blood. These receptor sequences come from a man aged 18 to 35 who had recovered from COVID-19.

This clone has only one observation. The chain combines TRBV5-5 with TRBJ2-2; 10 nucleotides agree with TRBD2. The CDR3 runs 16 residues. V lost 4 bases, J lost 3 bases, and 6 bases stayed unmatched. Germline V gene sequence: CDR1 SGHKS, CDR2 YYEKEE (reference sequence). Here the CDR3 DNA reads TGTGCCAGCAGCCCGAGCGGGAGGGGAGACACCGGGGAGCTGTTTTTT. It is translated as CASSPSGRGDTGELFF.

This clone was counted only a few times. The chain joins TRBV5-4 to TRBJ2-7, with D maybe TRBD1 (6 bases). V dropped 4 bases and J dropped 6 bases, with 11 bases sitting between them. The CDR3 runs 12 residues. Germline V CDR1 and CDR2: SGHNT, YYREEE (reference sequence). CDR3 region: CASSTTGLEQYF. CDR3 DNA: TGTGCCAGCAGCACTACAGGGCTCGAGCAGTACTTC.

The gene calls are TRBV5-4 and TRBJ2-1, with 10 positions matching TRBD2. Germline V gives CDR1 SGHNT, CDR2 YYREEE (reference sequence). Losses at the gene ends were 0 bases for V and 8 bases for J; bases not matched to a gene: 5. The CDR3 loop spans 15 amino acids. CDR3 region: CASSLEAGGGDEQFF. In DNA form, the CDR3 reads TGTGCCAGCAGCTTGGAAGCGGGAGGGGGGGATGAGCAGTTCTTC.

CDR3 bases: TGTGCCACCAGTTACCTTAGCTCGGGAGGTAACAATGAGCAGTTCTTC. This translates into CATSYLSSGGNNEQFF. V and J are TRBV24-1 and TRBJ2-1, with 7 nucleotides matching TRBD2. The length of the CDR3 is 16 residues. V shed 6 bases and J 5 bases; nucleotides not matched to a gene: 12. Germline V gene lookup returns CDR1 KGHDR and CDR2 SFDVKD.

The chain uses TRBV6-1 and TRBJ1-1; possibly TRBD1 for D (5 bases). CDR1 MNHNS and CDR2 SASEGT come from the germline V gene. The CDR3 is made up of 14 amino acids. The V end lost 3 bases, the J end lost 11 bases, and 19 bases lay between the germline ends. The CDR3 bases are TGTGCCAGCAGTGACGGGGGGGGTAGACTGGACGCTTTCTTT. Protein sequence: CASSDGGGRLDAFF.

This rearrangement joins TRBV27 to TRBJ2-7; TRBD2 is a possible D gene (7 bases). V lost 6 bases to trimming and J lost 2 bases, with 17 bases between them. Looked up from germline, CDR1 is MNHEY and CDR2 is SMNVEV (reference sequence). This CDR3 contains 15 residues. As DNA, the CDR3 is TGTGCCAGCAGCCTTAGCGGAGGGGGGGCCTACGAGCAGTACTTC. It is translated as CASSLSGGGAYEQYF.

J is TRBJ2-3 and V is TRBV6-5, with TRBD2 identical over 8 bases. J was trimmed by 4 bases and V by 2 bases; bases with no gene match: 8. Germline V gene sequence: CDR1 MNHEY, CDR2 SVGAGI. The CDR3 loop spans 16 amino acids. CDR3 protein: CASSYGSGSLPDTQYF. In DNA, the CDR3 is TGTGCCAGCAGTTACGGCAGCGGGAGCTTGCCAGATACGCAGTATTTT.

The genes are TRBV28 and TRBJ1-1; possibly TRBD1 for D (5 bases). Germline V CDR1 and CDR2: MDHEN, SYDVKM. The CDR3 runs to 16 residues. V was trimmed by 0 bases and J by 4 bases, leaving 15 bases between them. CDR3 sequence (DNA): TGTGCCAGCAGTTTATGGTCTCCGGGGGAGAGCACTGAAGCTTTCTTT. It specifies CASSLWSPGESTEAFF.

The chain links TRBV11-2 to TRBJ1-1; D perhaps matches TRBD1 (6 bases). The ends were cut back, 6 bases at V and 5 bases at J, with 16 bases in the middle. The CDR3 sequence is 14 residues long. In germline, CDR1 is SGHAT, CDR2 FQNNGV. The CDR3 region has the DNA TGTGCCAGCAGACCCGACAGGAGTGTGACTGAAGCTTTCTTT. Residues: CASRPDRSVTEAFF.

The chain joins TRBV12-3 or TRBV12-4 to TRBJ2-7, with D maybe TRBD2 (5 bases). CDR3 length: 13 amino acids. V was clipped by 6 bases and J by 2 bases, with 11 bases between them. Here the CDR3 reads CASRRTRPYEQYF. The CDR3 DNA follows: TGTGCCAGCAGGCGGACTCGACCCTACGAGCAGTACTTC.

This chain links TRBV6-5 with TRBJ2-2; no definite D call. V lost 6 bases, J lost 3 bases, and 5 bases lay in between. The CDR3 has 12 residues. CDR1 is MNHEY, CDR2 SVGAGI, per germline. The CDR3 nucleotides are TGTGCCAGCAGAGCTTACACCGGGGAGCTGTTTTTT. Translated: CASRAYTGELFF.

The rearrangement uses TRBV5-5 and TRBJ2-7; D gene uncertain. The V gene lost 4 bases and the J gene lost 7 bases, with 9 bases spanning the gap. The CDR3 consists of 11 residues. The germline gives CDR1 SGHKS, CDR2 YYEKEE (reference sequence). The CDR3 bases are TGTGCCAGCAGCGTACTACTGGAGCAGTACTTC. It specifies CASSVLLEQYF.

This clone was recorded only once. V gene TRBV3-1 (or the pseudogene TRBV3-2) combines with J gene TRBJ2-1; TRBD1 might be the D (6 bases). Germline V gene data show CDR1 as LGHDT and CDR2 as YNNKEL (reference sequence). Trimming removed 4 bases from V and 8 bases from J, with 18 bases in between. This CDR3 has 15 residues. The CDR3 sequence is CASSPDGGRSDEQFF. The CDR3 DNA follows: TGTGCCAGCAGCCCGGATGGGGGCAGGTCTGATGAGCAGTTCTTC.

This chain links TRBV5-6 with TRBJ2-7; 8 bases line up with TRBD2. The CDR3 extends over 16 amino acids. Germline CDR1 SGHDT, CDR2 YYEEEE. V was clipped by 1 base and J by 2 bases; unmatched bases: 8. In nucleotides, the CDR3 is TGTGCCAGCAGCTTGAGGCGTAGCGGGGTAACCTACGAGCAGTACTTC. It encodes CASSLRRSGVTYEQYF.

This rearrangement joins TRBV25-1 to TRBJ1-2; D call uncertain. Germline values: CDR1 MGHDK, CDR2 SYGVNS. The CDR3 contains 14 residues. The V gene lost 4 bases and the J gene lost 4 bases, with 13 bases spanning the gap. CDR3 residues: CASSVAIGGYGYTF. In DNA form, the CDR3 reads TGTGCCAGCAGTGTAGCCATCGGTGGCTATGGCTACACCTTC.

The chain joins TRBV6-5 to TRBJ2-1; 13 positions match TRBD2. The CDR3 length is 15 residues. V shed 7 bases, J shed 6 bases, and the junction held 6 bases outside the gene matches. The germline V gene has CDR1 MNHEY and CDR2 SVGAGI. Written as DNA, the CDR3 is TGTGCCAGCACTCGACTAGCGGGAGGTATCAATGAGCAGTTCTTC. Translation: CASTRLAGGINEQFF.

The chain employs TRBV6-2 or TRBV6-3 and TRBJ2-5; weak D call: TRBD2 (5 bases). The CDR3 length is 12 residues. CDR1 and CDR2 (germline): MNHEY, SVGEGT. V lost 5 bases and J lost 5, with 9 bases in between. CDR3 region: CASSRTGETQYF. The CDR3 DNA reads as TGTGCCAGCAGTCGGACGGGGGAGACCCAGTACTTC.

In this sample, this clone turned up a few times. This chain links TRBV6-1 with TRBJ1-2, with D uncertain. The V end was cut by 1 base, the J end by 4 bases, with 13 bases between. Germline V lookup: CDR1 MNHNS, CDR2 SASEGT. The CDR3 has 15 residues. CDR3 sequence: CASSEGFGQRYGYTF. In DNA, the CDR3 is TGTGCCAGCAGTGAAGGGTTTGGCCAGCGCTATGGCTACACCTTC.

The chain uses TRBV13 and TRBJ2-1, with 10 bases fitting TRBD2. Trimming removed 1 base from V and 7 bases from J; junction bases left unmatched: 7. This CDR3 region has 16 residues. The V gene's germline CDR1 is PRHDT and CDR2 FYEKMQ (reference sequence). The CDR3 spells CASSLEASGSENEQFF. CDR3 coding DNA: TGTGCCAGCAGCTTAGAGGCTAGCGGGAGTGAAAATGAGCAGTTCTTC.

This chain's CDR3 is CAQRTGNYSPLHF. The CDR3, as DNA: TGTGCCCAGAGGACAGGGAATTATTCACCCCTCCACTTT. The chain is built from TRBV30 and TRBJ1-6, with 8 bases fitting TRBD1. Germline lookup yields CDR1 GTSNPN and CDR2 SVGIG (reference sequence). The V and J ends lost 8 bases and 8 bases, in that order; junction bases with no gene match: 8. This CDR3 spans 13 amino acids.

Regarding this clone: The same CDR3 arises from other DNA sequences in this sample as well. This chain links TRBV28 with TRBJ2-1; 9 positions match TRBD2. CDR3 length equals 13 residues. Germline values: CDR1 MDHEN, CDR2 SYDVKM. Trimming at V came to 2 bases and at J to 7 bases, leaving 0 bases not matched to a gene. The CDR3 loop reads CASSLTSGNEQFF. Here the CDR3 DNA reads TGTGCCAGCAGTTTAACTAGCGGGAATGAGCAGTTCTTC.

This chain connects TRBV5-1 to TRBJ2-7; 8 bases are a match to TRBD1. The CDR3 has 15 amino acids. Germline V gene data show CDR1 as SGHRS and CDR2 as YFSETQ. J gave up 2 bases and V 4 bases, and 8 bases lay outside the gene matches. The CDR3 loop reads CASSVNGQGTYEQYF. The CDR3 coding sequence is TGCGCCAGCAGCGTAAATGGACAGGGTACCTACGAGCAGTACTTC.

The CDR3, as DNA: TGTGCCAGCAGCTTAGAACAGACGAACACTGAAGCTTTCTTT. Translated: CASSLEQTNTEAFF. This chain uses TRBV13 with TRBJ1-1; D call uncertain. Deletions cut 1 base from V and 1 base from J, with 7 bases between. Germline V gene sequence: CDR1 PRHDT, CDR2 FYEKMQ (reference sequence). This CDR3 contains 14 residues.

The V and J genes are TRBV28 and TRBJ1-5, with TRBD1 as a possible D gene (6 bases). Per the germline V gene, CDR1 is MDHEN and CDR2 is SYDVKM. CDR3 length: 16 amino acids. The V end was cut by 5 bases, the J end by 2 bases, with 16 bases between. The CDR3 sequence: CASSRGQLGGNQPQHF. For the CDR3, the DNA is TGTGCCAGCAGTCGCGGACAGCTGGGAGGCAATCAGCCCCAGCATTTT.

The chain is built from TRBV10-3 and TRBJ1-3, with a tentative D call TRBD1 (6 bases). V shed 6 bases and J shed 4 bases, with 16 bases lying between them. This CDR3 comprises 15 residues. Germline CDR1 ENHRY, CDR2 SYGVKD. The DNA of the CDR3 is TGTGCCATCAGACTACAGGGCGCGAAAGGAAACACCATATATTTT. It is translated as CAIRLQGAKGNTIYF.

The V and J genes are TRBV28 and TRBJ2-3; D is perhaps TRBD2 (7 bases). CDR3 length: 15 amino acids. Trimming left V 5 bases short and J 0 bases short, with 12 bases between. CDR1 is MDHEN and CDR2 is SYDVKM in the germline V gene. In nucleotides, the CDR3 is TGTGCCAGCAGTCTAGGGGGGGTTAGCACAGATACGCAGTATTTT. This codes for CASSLGGVSTDTQYF.